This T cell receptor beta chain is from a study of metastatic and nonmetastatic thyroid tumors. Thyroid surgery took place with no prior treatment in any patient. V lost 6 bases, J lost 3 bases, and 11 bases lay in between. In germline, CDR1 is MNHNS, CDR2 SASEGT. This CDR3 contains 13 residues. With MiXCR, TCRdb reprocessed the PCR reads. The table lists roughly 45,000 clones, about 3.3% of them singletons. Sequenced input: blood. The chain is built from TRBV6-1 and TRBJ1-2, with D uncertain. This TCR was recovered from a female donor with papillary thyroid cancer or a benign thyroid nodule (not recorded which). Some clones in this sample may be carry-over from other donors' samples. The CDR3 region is CASSRHRDYGYTF. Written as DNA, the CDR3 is TGTGCCAGCAGCAGACATCGGGACTATGGCTACACCTTC.